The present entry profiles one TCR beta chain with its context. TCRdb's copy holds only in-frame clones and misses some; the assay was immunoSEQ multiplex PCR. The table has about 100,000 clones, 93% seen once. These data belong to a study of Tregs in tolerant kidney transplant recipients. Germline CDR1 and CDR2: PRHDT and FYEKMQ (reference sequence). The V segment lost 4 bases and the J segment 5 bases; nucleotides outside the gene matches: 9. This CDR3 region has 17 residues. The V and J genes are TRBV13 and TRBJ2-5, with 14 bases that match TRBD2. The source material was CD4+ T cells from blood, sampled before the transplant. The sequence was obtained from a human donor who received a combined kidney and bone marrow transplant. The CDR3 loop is CASSSTTSGRARETQYF. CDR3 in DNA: TGTGCCAGCAGCTCAACGACTAGCGGGAGGGCTCGCGAGACCCAGTACTTC.